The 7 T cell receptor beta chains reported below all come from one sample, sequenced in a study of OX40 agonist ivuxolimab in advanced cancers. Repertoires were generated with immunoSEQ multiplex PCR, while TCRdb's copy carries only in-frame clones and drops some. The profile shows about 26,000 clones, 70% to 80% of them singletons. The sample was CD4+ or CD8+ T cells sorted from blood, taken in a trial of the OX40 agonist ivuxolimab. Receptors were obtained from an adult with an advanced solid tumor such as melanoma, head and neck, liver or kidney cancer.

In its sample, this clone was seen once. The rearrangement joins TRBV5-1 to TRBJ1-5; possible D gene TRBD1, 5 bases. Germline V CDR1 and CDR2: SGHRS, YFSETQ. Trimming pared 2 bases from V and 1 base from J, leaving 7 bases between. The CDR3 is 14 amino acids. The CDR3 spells CASSFGDSNQPQHF. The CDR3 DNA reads TGCGCCAGCAGCTTCGGGGACAGCAATCAGCCCCAGCATTTT.

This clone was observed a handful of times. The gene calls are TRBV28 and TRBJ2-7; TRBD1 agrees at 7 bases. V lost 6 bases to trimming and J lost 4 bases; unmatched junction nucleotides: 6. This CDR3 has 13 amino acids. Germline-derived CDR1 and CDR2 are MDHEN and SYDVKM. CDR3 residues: CASSRDRDYEQYF. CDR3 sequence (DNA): TGTGCCAGCAGCCGGGACAGAGATTACGAGCAGTACTTC.

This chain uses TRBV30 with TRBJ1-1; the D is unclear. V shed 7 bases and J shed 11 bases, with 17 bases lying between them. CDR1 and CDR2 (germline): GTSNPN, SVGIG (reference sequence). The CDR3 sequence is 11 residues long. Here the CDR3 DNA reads TGTGCCTCCAGCGGGATTACGGATGCTTTCTTT. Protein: CASSGITDAFF.

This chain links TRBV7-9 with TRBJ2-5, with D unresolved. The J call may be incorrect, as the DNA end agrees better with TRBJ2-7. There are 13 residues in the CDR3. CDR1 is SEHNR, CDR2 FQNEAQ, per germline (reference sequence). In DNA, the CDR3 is TGTGCCAGCAGCTTAGGTCTAGTTGTCGAGCAGTACTTC. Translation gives CASSLGLVVEQYF.

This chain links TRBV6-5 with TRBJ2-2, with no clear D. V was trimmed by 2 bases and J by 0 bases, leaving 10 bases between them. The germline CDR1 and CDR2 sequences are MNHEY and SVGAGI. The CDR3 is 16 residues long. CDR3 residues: CASSYARGPNTGELFF. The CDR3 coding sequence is TGTGCCAGCAGTTACGCCCGAGGACCGAACACCGGGGAGCTGTTTTTT.

The CDR3 sequence: CASSSSQSGIPDTQYF. In DNA, the CDR3 is TGTGCCAGCAGCTCCTCCCAAAGCGGGATCCCAGATACGCAGTATTTT. The genes are TRBV5-6 and TRBJ2-3; 7 bases align to TRBD2. The trim removed 3 bases at V and 4 bases at J, leaving 11 bases unmatched. The CDR3 contains 16 residues. Germline V gene sequence: CDR1 SGHDT, CDR2 YYEEEE.

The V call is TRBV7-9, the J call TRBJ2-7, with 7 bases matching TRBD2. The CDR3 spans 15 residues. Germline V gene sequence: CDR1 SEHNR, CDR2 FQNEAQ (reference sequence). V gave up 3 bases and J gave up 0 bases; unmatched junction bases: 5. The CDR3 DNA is TGTGCCAGCAGCTTTAGTCTAGCGGACTCCTACGAGCAGTACTTC. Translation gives CASSFSLADSYEQYF.